This T cell receptor beta chain originates from a study of blood T cell repertoires in COVID-19. For the study at large: Samples representing acute and convalescent COVID-19 were sourced from the United States, Italy and Spain.

Participants, about 18 to 90 years old, spanned more than 20 US areas. V dropped 1 base and J dropped 4; count of bases not matched to a gene: 7. The CDR3 runs 16 residues. Looked up from germline, CDR1 is SGHDN and CDR2 is FVKESK. Some clones are missing from TCRdb's copy, which holds only in-frame ones; the method was immunoSEQ multiplex PCR. Of around 300,000 clones listed, around 90% were seen once; the top ten hold 1.5% to 2%. This chain connects TRBV14 to TRBJ1-2, with 9 nucleotides matching TRBD1. Sequencing was performed on PBMCs or T cells enriched from blood (not recorded which). The TCR originated in a woman between 18 and 29 years old with acute COVID-19. This chain's CDR3 is CASSQGTGVSRYGYTF. Written as DNA, the CDR3 is TGTGCCAGCAGCCAAGGGACAGGGGTCTCACGCTATGGCTACACCTTC.